These 7 T cell receptor beta chains were sequenced from one sample in a study of T cell changes during pregnancy in multiple sclerosis (dated by TCRdb to the late 2010s). Library generation was performed with the immunoSEQ multiplex PCR assay. TCRdb limited this immuneACCESS table to in-frame rearrangements with V and J called. A share of clones is missing; checked studies link under half to unresolved V genes, and the rest is unexplained. This sample holds 78,000 or so clones; under 95% were observed only once. 2.6% of the sample rests with the top ten. The sequences come from peripheral blood, collected before pregnancy. Receptors were obtained from a female donor with multiple sclerosis, enrolled in a pregnancy study.

V gene TRBV28 combines with J gene TRBJ2-2; perhaps TRBD1 as D (5 bases). This CDR3 contains 14 residues. Germline V gene lookup returns CDR1 MDHEN and CDR2 SYDVKM. V lost 7 bases to trimming and J lost 7 bases, with 16 bases between them. DNA for the CDR3: TGTGCCAGCACCCTCCAGGGTTTCGGCGGGGAGCTGTTTTTT. Its protein is CASTLQGFGGELFF.

This clone turned up a few times. The CDR3 sequence: CASRQGVDYGYTF. The CDR3 DNA reads TGTGCCAGTCGACAGGGCGTCGACTATGGCTACACCTTC. The chain uses TRBV6-4 and TRBJ1-2; 7 bases line up with TRBD1. The V and J ends lost 9 bases and 3 bases, in that order; junction bases with no gene match: 7. This CDR3 contains 13 residues. Germline lookup yields CDR1 MRHNA and CDR2 SNTAGT.

The J gene is TRBJ2-7, the V gene TRBV27, with 8 positions matching TRBD1. This CDR3 has 16 amino acids. The V segment lost 0 bases and the J segment 1 base; nucleotides outside the gene matches: 5. Germline CDR1 MNHEY, CDR2 SMNVEV (reference sequence). As DNA, the CDR3 is TGTGCCAGCAGTTTATCGGGCAGGGGGCCGTCCTACGAGCAGTACTTC. This sequence encodes CASSLSGRGPSYEQYF.

The chain uses TRBV15 and TRBJ2-1; D not certain. Trimming stripped 1 base from V and 6 bases from J, with 7 bases between. The CDR3 is 13 amino acids. Germline-derived CDR1 and CDR2 are LNHNV and YYDKDF (reference sequence). This chain's CDR3 is CATSRALCNEQFF. DNA for the CDR3: TGTGCCACCAGCAGAGCGCTATGCAATGAGCAGTTCTTC. Full variable domain (missing parts from reference TRBV15 and TRBJ2-1): DAMVIQNPRYQVTQFGKPVTLSCSQTLNHNVMYWYQQKSSQAPKLLFHYYDKDFNNEADTPDNFQSRRPNTSFCFLDIRSPGLGDTAMYLCATSRALCNEQFFGPGTRLTVL.

V usage is TRBV10-3 and J usage is TRBJ1-2; 9 nucleotides line up with TRBD1. CDR3 length equals 15 residues. Germline V gene sequence: CDR1 ENHRY, CDR2 SYGVKD. V trimming: 5 bases; J trimming: 0 bases; junction bases outside the gene matches: 4. This CDR3 is CAISRDREPNYGYTF. In DNA form, the CDR3 reads TGTGCCATCAGTCGGGACAGGGAACCTAACTATGGCTACACCTTC.

The rearrangement uses TRBV5-1 and TRBJ2-5; possibly TRBD2 for D (5 bases). Trimming shortened V by 0 bases and J by 5 bases, and 11 bases separated the two germline ends. Germline V gene sequence: CDR1 SGHRS, CDR2 YFSETQ. The CDR3 runs to 14 residues. Here the CDR3 reads CASSLGVAGETQYF. The CDR3, as DNA: TGCGCCAGCAGCTTGGGAGTTGCGGGCGAGACCCAGTACTTC. Filled out from reference TRBV5-1 and TRBJ2-5, the complete variable domain reads KAGVTQTPRYLIKTRGQQVTLSCSPISGHRSVSWYQQTPGQGLQFLFEYFSETQRNKGNFPGRFSGRQFSNSRSEMNVSTLELGDSALYLCASSLGVAGETQYFGPGTRLLVL.

J is TRBJ2-7 and V is TRBV10-3, with D perhaps TRBD2 (6 bases). Germline V gives CDR1 ENHRY, CDR2 SYGVKD. The CDR3 totals 12 residues. V shed 0 bases and J shed 6 bases, with 6 bases lying between them. The CDR3 region has the DNA TGTGCCATCAGTGAGTCCGGGGGCGAGCAGTACTTC. Amino acids: CAISESGGEQYF.